The 29 T cell receptor beta chains given below trace back to one sample, sequenced in a study of cytomegalovirus exposure and HLA in healthy donors. Libraries were prepared by immunoSEQ multiplex PCR; TCRdb keeps only in-frame clonotypes and omits some of them. The sample has over 150,000 clones; roughly 90% are singletons. Sequencing used PBMCs. These receptors were collected from a man aged 18 to 29 in good health and CMV-seropositive.

This chain links TRBV7-6 with TRBJ2-7, with 7 bases matching TRBD2. Losses at the gene ends were 5 bases for V and 4 bases for J; bases not matched to a gene: 8. The CDR3 sequence is 14 residues long. The germline V gene encodes CDR1 SGHVS and CDR2 FNYEAQ. CDR3 DNA: TGTGCCAGCAGCATGGGAGGGGACCGGTACGAGCAGTACTTC. Translated: CASSMGGDRYEQYF.

In the case of this clone: Other DNA sequences from this sample encode an identical CDR3 as well. V is TRBV5-1 and J is TRBJ1-1; D may be TRBD1 (5 bases). Germline V CDR1 and CDR2: SGHRS, YFSETQ. CDR3 length: 15 amino acids. Trimming stripped 0 bases from V and 0 bases from J, with 9 bases between. The CDR3 region is CASSLVGGMNTEAFF. CDR3 nucleotide sequence: TGCGCCAGCAGCTTGGTCGGGGGTATGAACACTGAAGCTTTCTTT.

The chain has TRBV10-3 and TRBJ2-7; the match to TRBD1 covers 11 bases. CDR1 is ENHRY and CDR2 is SYGVKD in the germline V gene. V was pared by 6 bases and J by 5 bases, with 3 bases of the junction left unmatched. The CDR3 sequence is 13 residues long. CDR3 bases: TGTGCCATCAGCGGACAGGGGGCGCACGAGCAGTACTTC. It encodes CAISGQGAHEQYF.

This clone appeared once. This rearrangement joins TRBV5-5 to TRBJ1-5, with TRBD1 matching 10 bases. V dropped 1 base and J dropped 5; count of bases not matched to a gene: 9. Germline V gene lookup returns CDR1 SGHKS and CDR2 YYEKEE (reference sequence). The CDR3 has 17 amino acids. Here the CDR3 reads CASSLLFGTGADQPQHF. The DNA for the CDR3 is TGTGCCAGCAGCTTGCTTTTCGGGACAGGGGCGGATCAGCCCCAGCATTTT.

The V call is TRBV5-1, the J call TRBJ2-1, with D perhaps TRBD1 (6 bases). Germline CDR1 SGHRS, CDR2 YFSETQ. This CDR3 region has 15 residues. V was trimmed by 2 bases and J by 2 bases, leaving 11 bases between them. CDR3: CASSFDRNTYNEQFF. CDR3 bases: TGCGCCAGCAGCTTCGACAGGAATACCTACAATGAGCAGTTCTTC.

This sequence joins TRBV11-1 and TRBJ2-5; D may be TRBD2 (6 bases). Germline lookup yields CDR1 SGHAT and CDR2 FQDESV (reference sequence). The CDR3 consists of 15 residues. With 1 base removed from V and 5 bases from J, the gap between germline ends came to 14 bases. The CDR3 region has the DNA TGTGCCAGCAGCTTAGGGGCGGCGGGGAGTGAGACCCAGTACTTC. Amino acids: CASSLGAAGSETQYF.

The chain has TRBV9 and TRBJ2-7; 8 bases agree with TRBD1. The junction had 2 bases not matched to a gene; V was cut back by 0 bases and J by 6 bases. The germline V gene has CDR1 SGDLS and CDR2 YYNGEE. The CDR3 is 13 residues long. CDR3 DNA sequence: TGTGCCAGCAGCGTAGATACAGGGGGCGAGCAGTACTTC. Translation gives CASSVDTGGEQYF.

CDR3 sequence (DNA): TGTGCCAGCAGCTTAGGTCCAGGGCAAAGCTACGAGCAGTACTTC. Residues: CASSLGPGQSYEQYF. The V call is TRBV7-3, the J call TRBJ2-7, with D perhaps matching TRBD1 (5 bases). Trimming pared 2 bases from V and 3 bases from J, leaving 14 bases between. Germline V lookup: CDR1 SGHTA, CDR2 FQGTGA. The CDR3 sequence is 15 residues long. The full variable domain, with the rest looked up from reference TRBV7-3 and TRBJ2-7, is GAGVSQTPSNKVTEKGKYVELRCDPISGHTALYWYRQSLGQGPEFLIYFQGTGAADDSGLPNDRFFAVRPEGSVSTLKIQRTERGDSAVYLCASSLGPGQSYEQYFGPGTRLTVT.

This clone occurred once. The chain couples TRBV7-2 to TRBJ2-3; D possibly corresponds to TRBD2 (7 bases). V lost 5 bases and J 5 bases, leaving 17 bases between the germline ends. Germline CDR1 reads SGHTA; CDR2 reads FQGNSA. The CDR3 contains 15 residues. The CDR3 loop is CASSPVGGLGDTQYF. CDR3 DNA sequence: TGTGCCAGCAGCCCTGTCGGGGGGCTGGGAGATACGCAGTATTTT.

This chain connects TRBV19 to TRBJ1-3; D is perhaps TRBD1 (6 bases). CDR1 is LNHDA, CDR2 SQIVND, per germline (reference sequence). The CDR3 length is 14 residues. V was shortened by 6 bases and J by 0 bases, with 9 bases between the two germline ends. The CDR3 region has the DNA TGTGCCAGTAGACAGGGAAGCTCTGGAAACACCATATATTTT. It specifies CASRQGSSGNTIYF.

The chain combines TRBV30 with TRBJ1-3; D is unresolved. Per germline, CDR1 GTSNPN and CDR2 SVGIG (reference sequence). The length of the CDR3 is 13 residues. Trimming left V 0 bases short and J 7 bases short, with 10 bases between. The CDR3 nucleotides read TGTGCCTGGAGTGTACCGGGGTTGAACACCATATATTTT. Translation: CAWSVPGLNTIYF.

V and J are TRBV27 and TRBJ2-7; 9 nucleotides align to TRBD1. CDR1 MNHEY and CDR2 SMNVEV come from the germline V gene (reference sequence). The CDR3 has 17 residues. V shed 2 bases and J 1 base; nucleotides not matched to a gene: 9. CDR3 loop: CASSLTPGQGFSYEQYF. DNA for the CDR3: TGTGCCAGCAGTTTAACACCGGGACAGGGATTTTCCTACGAGCAGTACTTC.

The chain combines TRBV5-1 with TRBJ2-1, with TRBD2 identical over 10 bases. This CDR3 has 15 residues. Germline values: CDR1 SGHRS, CDR2 YFSETQ. Trimming at V came to 0 bases and at J to 4 bases, leaving 1 base not matched to a gene. This CDR3 is CASSLGTSGYNEQFF. CDR3 nucleotides: TGCGCCAGCAGCTTGGGGACTAGCGGTTACAATGAGCAGTTCTTC. The variable domain in full, with the rest retrieved from reference TRBV5-1 and TRBJ2-1, is KAGVTQTPRYLIKTRGQQVTLSCSPISGHRSVSWYQQTPGQGLQFLFEYFSETQRNKGNFPGRFSGRQFSNSRSEMNVSTLELGDSALYLCASSLGTSGYNEQFFGPGTRLTVL.

The V and J genes are TRBV19 and TRBJ1-2, with 8 bases lining up with TRBD1. Per germline, CDR1 LNHDA and CDR2 SQIVND (reference sequence). V lost 3 bases and J lost 4; bases outside the gene matches: 7. This CDR3 contains 15 residues. CDR3 amino acids: CASSIPGTGGYGYTF. CDR3 DNA sequence: TGTGCCAGTAGTATCCCCGGAACAGGGGGCTATGGCTACACCTTC.

The chain employs TRBV5-1 and TRBJ2-3, with TRBD1 as a possible D gene (5 bases). The V gene lost 4 bases and the J gene lost 5 bases, with 20 bases spanning the gap. Per germline, CDR1 SGHRS and CDR2 YFSETQ. This CDR3 is built from 16 residues. The CDR3 DNA is TGCGCCAGCAGCCGGCCCTCCCAGGGATTGGGAGATACGCAGTATTTT. Translation: CASSRPSQGLGDTQYF.

This sequence joins TRBV7-9 and TRBJ1-1; no firm D call. With 3 bases removed from V and 5 bases from J, the gap between germline ends came to 4 bases. Germline V gene lookup returns CDR1 SEHNR and CDR2 FQNEAQ (reference sequence). CDR3 length: 11 residues. The CDR3 nucleotides read TGTGCCAGCAGCTTCAGGACTGAAGCTTTCTTT. Its protein product is CASSFRTEAFF.

The chain carries TRBV5-1 and TRBJ2-3, with TRBD2 identical over 10 bases. V lost 4 bases, J lost 0 bases, and 8 bases stayed unmatched. This CDR3 contains 17 residues. Germline CDR1 SGHRS, CDR2 YFSETQ. CDR3 sequence: CASSGRLAGVSTDTQYF. DNA of the CDR3: TGCGCCAGCAGCGGGCGGCTAGCGGGGGTAAGCACAGATACGCAGTATTTT.

J is TRBJ2-1 and V is TRBV7-9; TRBD1 is a possible D gene (6 bases). The germline V and J ends were trimmed by 3 bases and 4 bases, with 7 bases remaining between them. The CDR3 is 13 residues long. Germline V CDR1 and CDR2: SEHNR, FQNEAQ (reference sequence). The DNA of the CDR3 is TGTGCCAGCAGCTTGGACAGTTACAATGAGCAGTTCTTC. Translation: CASSLDSYNEQFF.

The rearrangement joins TRBV6-1 to TRBJ2-5, with 7 bases lining up with TRBD2. Per the germline V gene, CDR1 is MNHNS and CDR2 is SASEGT. This CDR3 spans 15 amino acids. V lost 2 bases, J lost 4 bases, and 7 bases stayed unmatched. CDR3 region: CASSETSADGETQYF. The CDR3 nucleotides are TGTGCCAGCAGTGAAACTAGCGCAGATGGAGAGACCCAGTACTTC.

The rearrangement uses TRBV18 and TRBJ2-2; tentatively, D is TRBD2 (6 bases). The V gene's germline CDR1 is KGHSH and CDR2 LQKENI. This CDR3 has 15 residues. The V and J ends lost 0 bases and 4 bases respectively, with 9 bases between them. The CDR3, as DNA: TGTGCCAGCTCACCACCGGGACTGGCCACCGGGGAGCTGTTTTTT. Its translation is CASSPPGLATGELFF.

The sample holds one count of this clone. The chain carries TRBV29-1 and TRBJ1-2; D is undetermined. CDR3 size: 14 residues. The V gene's germline CDR1 is SQVTM and CDR2 ANQGSEA. The V end lost 0 bases, the J end lost 4 bases, and 12 bases lay between the germline ends. The chain's CDR3 is CSVEDREGSYGYTF. DNA for the CDR3: TGCAGCGTTGAAGATCGGGAGGGTAGCTATGGCTACACCTTC.

The chain recombines TRBV7-3 with TRBJ1-1; D is perhaps TRBD1 (5 bases). The CDR3 is made up of 15 amino acids. Trimming shortened V by 1 base and J by 3 bases, and 12 bases separated the two germline ends. Germline CDR1 reads SGHTA; CDR2 reads FQGTGA. DNA for the CDR3: TGTGCCAGCAGCTTAAACGGCCCGGGGGACACTGAAGCTTTCTTT. Encoded protein: CASSLNGPGDTEAFF.

This clone came up a few times. V and J are TRBV7-6 and TRBJ2-1, with 13 bases identical to TRBD2. Losses at the gene ends were 0 bases for V and 5 bases for J; bases not matched to a gene: 4. The germline gives CDR1 SGHVS, CDR2 FNYEAQ. The CDR3 contains 17 residues. The DNA of the CDR3 is TGTGCCAGCAGCTTAGCCGGGACTAGCGGGGCCAACAATGAGCAGTTCTTC. It codes for CASSLAGTSGANNEQFF.

The rearrangement joins TRBV7-2 to TRBJ2-3; D might be TRBD2 (5 bases). The V gene's germline CDR1 is SGHTA and CDR2 FQGNSA. V gave up 5 bases and J gave up 0 bases, with 15 bases separating them. The CDR3 consists of 16 residues. In nucleotides, the CDR3 is TGTGCCAGCAGCCTGCTGGAGGCGGTTAGCACAGATACGCAGTATTTT. This translates into CASSLLEAVSTDTQYF.

The rearrangement joins TRBV19 to TRBJ1-5; no clear D. Trimming pared 2 bases from V and 5 bases from J, leaving 7 bases between. Germline V gene data show CDR1 as LNHDA and CDR2 as SQIVND (reference sequence). The CDR3 is 13 residues long. The CDR3 protein is CASSIYGYQPQHF. CDR3 DNA: TGTGCCAGTAGTATATACGGGTATCAGCCCCAGCATTTT. Full variable domain (remainder filled in from reference TRBV19 and TRBJ1-5): DGGITQSPKYLFRKEGQNVTLSCEQNLNHDAMYWYRQDPGQGLRLIYYSQIVNDFQKGDIAEGYSVSREKKESFPLTVTSAQKNPTAFYLCASSIYGYQPQHFGDGTRLSIL.

V and J are TRBV6-5 and TRBJ1-1; a weak D match, TRBD1 (5 bases). Per the germline V gene, CDR1 is MNHEY and CDR2 is SVGAGI. V was clipped by 2 bases and J by 2 bases, with 12 bases between them. The CDR3 is made up of 15 amino acids. The CDR3 DNA is TGTGCCAGCAGTTACCCCGGGGGAACTAACACTGAAGCTTTCTTT. This codes for CASSYPGGTNTEAFF.

This clone was counted a single time. V usage is TRBV6-6 and J usage is TRBJ1-4; 9 nucleotides align to TRBD1. The CDR3 spans 13 residues. With V trimmed by 7 bases and J by 8 bases, 5 bases remained unmatched. Germline V gene lookup returns CDR1 MNHNY and CDR2 SVGAGI (reference sequence). The CDR3 sequence is CASMRTGVEKLFF. Here the CDR3 DNA reads TGTGCCAGCATGAGGACAGGGGTGGAAAAACTGTTTTTT.

In this sample, this clone turned up once. This rearrangement joins TRBV10-1 to TRBJ2-7; the match to TRBD1 covers 7 bases. The germline gives CDR1 WNHNN, CDR2 SYGVQD (reference sequence). Losses at the gene ends were 8 bases for V and 0 bases for J; bases not matched to a gene: 13. The CDR3 is made up of 16 amino acids. CDR3 residues: CASHLQGQWPSYEQYF. The CDR3 DNA reads TGCGCCAGCCACCTCCAGGGACAGTGGCCCTCCTACGAGCAGTACTTC.

The chain joins TRBV6-4 to TRBJ2-1, with D tentatively TRBD1 (7 bases). V was trimmed by 0 bases and J by 4 bases, leaving 13 bases between them. The V gene's germline CDR1 is MRHNA and CDR2 SNTAGT. The CDR3 covers 16 residues. The CDR3 coding sequence is TGTGCCAGCAGTGACTCAGGCAGGGGGACTTACAATGAGCAGTTCTTC. Translating it yields CASSDSGRGTYNEQFF.